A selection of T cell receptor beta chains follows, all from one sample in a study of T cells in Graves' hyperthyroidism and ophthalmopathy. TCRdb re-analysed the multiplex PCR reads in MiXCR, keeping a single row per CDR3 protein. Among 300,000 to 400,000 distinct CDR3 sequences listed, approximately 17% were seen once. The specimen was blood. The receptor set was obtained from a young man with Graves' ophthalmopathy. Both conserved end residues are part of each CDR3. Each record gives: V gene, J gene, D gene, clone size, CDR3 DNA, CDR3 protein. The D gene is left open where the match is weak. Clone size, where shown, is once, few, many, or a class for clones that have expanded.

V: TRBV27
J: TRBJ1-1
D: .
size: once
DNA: TGTGCCAGCAGTTTTGGACTGGGGGGCACTGAAGCTTTCTTT
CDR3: CASSFGLGGTEAFF

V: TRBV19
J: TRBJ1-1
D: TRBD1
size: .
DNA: TGTGCCAGTAGTATAGATAGGGACAGCAAGAACACTGAAGCTTTCTTT
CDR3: CASSIDRDSKNTEAFF

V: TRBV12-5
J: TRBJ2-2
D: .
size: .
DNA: TGTGCTAGTGGTTTTGCAGGGGCGCGCACCGGGGAGCTGTTTTTT
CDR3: CASGFAGARTGELFF

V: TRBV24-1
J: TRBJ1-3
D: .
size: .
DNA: TGTGCCACCATGGAAGACAATGGAAACACCATATATTTT
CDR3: CATMEDNGNTIYF

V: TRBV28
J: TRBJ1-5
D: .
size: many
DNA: TGTGCCAGCAGTTTCATAGAGGTGGGGCCATGGCCCCAGCATTTT
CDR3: CASSFIEVGPWPQHF

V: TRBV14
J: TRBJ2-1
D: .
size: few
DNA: TGTGCCAGCAGCCAAGGGATAGGCAATGAGCAGTTCTTC
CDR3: CASSQGIGNEQFF

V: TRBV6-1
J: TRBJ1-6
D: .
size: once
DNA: TGTGCCAGCAGTGAATCCCCCGACGGTAATTCACCCCTCCACTTT
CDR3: CASSESPDGNSPLHF

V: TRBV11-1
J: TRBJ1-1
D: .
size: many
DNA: TGTGCCAGCAGCTTAGCGGCAGGGACTGCTTTCTTT
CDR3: CASSLAAGTAFF

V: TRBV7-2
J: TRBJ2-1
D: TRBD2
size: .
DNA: TGTGCCAGCAGCTCCGCCGCTAGCGGGAGCTATGAGCAGTTCTTC
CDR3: CASSSAASGSYEQFF

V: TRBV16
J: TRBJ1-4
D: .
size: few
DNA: TGTGCCAGCAGCCAATTCGGACTCACAGGGGAAAAACTGTTTTTT
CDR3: CASSQFGLTGEKLFF

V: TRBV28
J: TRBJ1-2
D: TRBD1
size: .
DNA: TGTGCCAGCAGACCGGGGACAGGGGGGGGCTATGGCTACACCTTC
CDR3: CASRPGTGGGYGYTF

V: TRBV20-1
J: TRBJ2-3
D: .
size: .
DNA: TGCAGTGCCTGGGACTCATACACAGATACGCAGTATTTT
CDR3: CSAWDSYTDTQYF

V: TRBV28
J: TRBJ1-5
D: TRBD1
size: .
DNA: TGTGCCAGCAACGTGGACAGGGAAAATCAGCCCCAGCATTTT
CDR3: CASNVDRENQPQHF

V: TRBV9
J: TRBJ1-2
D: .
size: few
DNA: TGTGCCAGCAGCCCCACCGACAGCCTCTATGGCTACACCTTC
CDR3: CASSPTDSLYGYTF

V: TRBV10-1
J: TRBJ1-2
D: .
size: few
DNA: TGCGCCAGCAGTGACGAGACAGGAAACTTTTATGGCTACACCTTC
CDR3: CASSDETGNFYGYTF

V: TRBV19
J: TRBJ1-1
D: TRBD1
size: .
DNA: TGTGCCAGTACACCGCTTGACAGGGGGACTGAAGCTTTCTTT
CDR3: CASTPLDRGTEAFF

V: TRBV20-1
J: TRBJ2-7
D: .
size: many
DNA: TGCAGTGCTAGTGGTTGGGGGAGCGAGCAGTACTTC
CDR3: CSASGWGSEQYF

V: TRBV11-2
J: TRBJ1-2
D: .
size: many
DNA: TGTGCCAGCAGCTTAGGTCTGCAGGGCTACACCTTC
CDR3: CASSLGLQGYTF

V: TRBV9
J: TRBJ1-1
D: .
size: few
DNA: TGTGCCACAACTTGGTGGGAAAACACTGAAGCTTTCTTT
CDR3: CATTWWENTEAFF

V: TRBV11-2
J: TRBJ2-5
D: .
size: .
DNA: TGTGCCAGCAGCTCAATAGGGGGTGAGGAGACCCAGTACTTC
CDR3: CASSSIGGEETQYF

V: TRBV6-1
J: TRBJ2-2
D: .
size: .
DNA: TGTGCCAGTCAGGAGAACACCGGGGAGCTGTTTTTT
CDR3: CASQENTGELFF

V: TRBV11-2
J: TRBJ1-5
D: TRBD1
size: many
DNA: TGTGCCAGCAGCAAGACAGGGAGCAATCAGCCCCAGCATTTT
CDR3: CASSKTGSNQPQHF

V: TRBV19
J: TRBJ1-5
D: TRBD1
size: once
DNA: TGTGCCAGTAATTCCGAGACCAGGGGGTTTCAGCCCCAGCATTTT
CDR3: CASNSETRGFQPQHF

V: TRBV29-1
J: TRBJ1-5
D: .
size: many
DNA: TGCAGCGTTGGGATGGGGGGGCCGCGGGGGGGACAGCCCCAGCATTTT
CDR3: CSVGMGGPRGGQPQHF

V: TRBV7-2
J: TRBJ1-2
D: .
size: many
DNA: TGTGCCAGCAGCTTAGTCCAGGCCACTAACTATGGCTACACCTTC
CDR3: CASSLVQATNYGYTF

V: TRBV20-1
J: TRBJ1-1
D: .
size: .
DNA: TGCAGTGCTACCAGGACCACTGAAGCTTTCTTT
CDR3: CSATRTTEAFF